The clone carrying this T cell receptor beta chain was counted many times. Its specificity is unknown. This sample is drawn from a study of early T cells in non-severe SARS-CoV-2 infection. Looking at the study overall: Chains from this unsorted whole-blood bulk RNA could not be paired.

Overall study findings and caveats: Matches to VDJdb favored anti-spike CD8 responses and missed private and CD4 specificities.

The CDR3 is made up of 14 amino acids. V was cut by 3 bases and J by 2 bases, with 12 bases left in between. Germline V gene data show CDR1 as DFQATT and CDR2 as SNEGSKA (reference sequence). As part of library construction, unique molecular identifiers were attached to individual cDNA molecules. MiXCR was run by TCRdb on the 5' RACE reads, yielding one entry per CDR3 protein. This sample has about 49,000 distinct CDR3 sequences, with around 6.9% found just once. The sequence came from an adult who was a healthcare worker with PCR-confirmed SARS-CoV-2 infection or an uninfected control (not recorded which). The specimen comprised whole blood, sampled at baseline. The chain employs TRBV20-1 and TRBJ2-3; tentative D call: TRBD2 (7 bases). CDR3 loop: CSASGGRFTDTQYF. In DNA form, the CDR3 reads TGCAGTGCTAGCGGGGGGCGATTCACAGATACGCAGTATTTT.